One and the same sample provided the 24 T cell receptor beta chains below, sequenced in a study of T cell responses to AZD1222 COVID-19 vaccine. Sequencing was performed with immunoSEQ multiplex PCR; in TCRdb, only in-frame clones are kept and a portion is missing. The sample lists over 140,000 clones; 92% were seen once. Sample: peripheral blood, taken 28 days after the second AZD1222 dose. The receptors here all came from an adult who received the AZD1222 COVID-19 vaccine.

The V and J genes are TRBV4-1 and TRBJ2-3; 7 bases agree with TRBD2. The CDR3 runs 14 residues. Germline loops: CDR1 MGHRA, CDR2 YSYEKL. Trimming removed 4 bases from V and 14 bases from J; junction bases left unmatched: 15. CDR3 region: CASSRGLLSGLGYF. The CDR3 DNA reads as TGCGCCAGCAGCCGGGGACTTCTTAGCGGGTTGGGGTATTTT.

The chain couples TRBV5-6 to TRBJ2-5; the D call may be TRBD1 or TRBD2 (5 bases each). The CDR3 has 14 residues. Per the germline V gene, CDR1 is SGHDT and CDR2 is YYEEEE. V was pared by 0 bases and J by 2 bases, with 8 bases between. The CDR3 nucleotides read TGTGCCAGCAGCTTGGACGGGGCGCAAGAGACCCAGTACTTC. It yields the protein CASSLDGAQETQYF.

The V and J genes are TRBV28 and TRBJ1-1; no firm D call. CDR3 length: 12 amino acids. Germline V gene data show CDR1 as MDHEN and CDR2 as SYDVKM. Trimming took 7 bases from V and 4 from J, leaving 10 bases between them. The CDR3 spells CASKLSITEAFF. As DNA, the CDR3 is TGTGCCAGCAAGCTAAGTATCACTGAAGCTTTCTTT.

CDR3 nucleotides: TGTGCCAGCAGCTTGGGACAGGGGCCCTACGAGCAGTACTTC. This gives the protein CASSLGQGPYEQYF. J is TRBJ2-7 and V is TRBV5-5, with 8 bases identical to TRBD1. This CDR3 comprises 14 residues. Germline CDR1 reads SGHKS; CDR2 reads YYEKEE (reference sequence). The V segment lost 0 bases and the J segment 2 bases; nucleotides outside the gene matches: 1.

The rearrangement links TRBV3-1 (or the pseudogene TRBV3-2) to TRBJ1-5; tentatively, D is TRBD1 (6 bases). V was pared by 3 bases and J by 4 bases, with 10 bases between. From germline, CDR1 is LGHDT and CDR2 YNNKEL (reference sequence). The CDR3 runs 14 residues. The CDR3 DNA is TGTGCCAGCAGCCATCCGGGACAAAATCAGCCCCAGCATTTT. It encodes CASSHPGQNQPQHF.

The chain combines TRBV19 with TRBJ1-5; no definite D call. Between the trimmed V and J ends, which lost 7 bases and 4 bases, there was a span of 20 bases. Per the germline V gene, CDR1 is LNHDA and CDR2 is SQIVND (reference sequence). The CDR3 is made up of 16 amino acids. The CDR3, as DNA: TGTGCCAGTATGACCCACGGACTGACGACTAATCAGCCCCAGCATTTT. Its translation is CASMTHGLTTNQPQHF.

The gene calls are TRBV19 and TRBJ1-3; D remains unclear. With 2 bases removed from V and 3 bases from J, the gap between germline ends came to 14 bases. Germline lookup yields CDR1 LNHDA and CDR2 SQIVND (reference sequence). There are 16 residues in the CDR3. CDR3 in DNA: TGTGCCAGTAGTATATCCCCAATGGGCGTTGGAAACACCATATATTTT. Translation: CASSISPMGVGNTIYF.

This rearrangement joins TRBV12-5 to TRBJ1-5; D is unclear. V was cut by 4 bases and J by 1 base, with 17 bases left in between. The CDR3 consists of 17 residues. CDR1 LGHNT and CDR2 FRNRAP come from the germline V gene. CDR3 loop: CASGSRWEGRSNQPQHF. CDR3 nucleotide sequence: TGTGCTAGTGGTTCCCGGTGGGAGGGCCGAAGCAATCAGCCCCAGCATTTT.

The chain combines TRBV6-2 or TRBV6-3 with TRBJ2-7; D gene uncertain. Trimming cost V 0 bases and J 3 bases, with 3 bases left between them. Looked up from germline, CDR1 is MNHEY and CDR2 is SVGEGT. The CDR3 sequence is 12 residues long. The CDR3 DNA sequence: TGTGCCAGCAGTTACTCTAGCTACGAGCAGTACTTC. Its translation: CASSYSSYEQYF.

The CDR3: CASSSRDSYEQYF. The CDR3 DNA sequence: TGTGCCAGCAGCTCCCGGGACTCCTACGAGCAGTACTTC. This chain joins TRBV7-3 and TRBJ2-7; D is possibly TRBD2 (5 bases). CDR3 length: 13 residues. Trimming stripped 4 bases from V and 0 bases from J, with 7 bases between. Germline assignment: CDR1 SGHTA and CDR2 FQGTGA.

The chain combines TRBV2 with TRBJ1-1; unclear D gene. Germline V CDR1 and CDR2: SNHLY, FYNNEI. Trimming left V 9 bases short and J 1 base short, with 15 bases between. This CDR3 has 14 residues. The CDR3 coding sequence is TGTGCCAGTACCTCGGACCAAGGGAACACTGAAGCTTTCTTT. It codes for CASTSDQGNTEAFF.

V usage is TRBV7-8 and J usage is TRBJ2-1; 13 bases fit TRBD2. Germline values: CDR1 SGHVS, CDR2 FQNEAQ. There are 19 residues in the CDR3. V was clipped by 5 bases and J by 9 bases; unmatched bases: 19. In DNA, the CDR3 is TGTGCCAGCAGCCTAAGGACTAGCGGGAGTCCGGGGGGCACAAGTGAGCAGTTCTTC. It yields the protein CASSLRTSGSPGGTSEQFF. The full variable domain, with the rest looked up from reference TRBV7-8 and TRBJ2-1, is GAGVSQSPRYKVAKRGQDVALRCDPISGHVSLFWYQQALGQGPEFLTYFQNEAQLDKSGLPSDRFFAERPEGSVSTLKIQRTQQEDSAVYLCASSLRTSGSPGGTSEQFFGPGTRLTVL.

The chain employs TRBV7-2 and TRBJ2-7; 7 positions agree with TRBD2. This CDR3 has 15 amino acids. Trimming removed 1 base from V and 3 bases from J; junction bases left unmatched: 6. CDR1 SGHTA and CDR2 FQGNSA come from the germline V gene. CDR3 region: CASSLDFSSGYEQYF. The CDR3 DNA is TGTGCCAGCAGCTTAGATTTTTCTAGCGGCTACGAGCAGTACTTC.

This chain joins TRBV3-1 (or the pseudogene TRBV3-2) and TRBJ1-5; 9 bases agree with TRBD1. The CDR3 is 14 amino acids. Germline V gene sequence: CDR1 LGHDT, CDR2 YNNKEL (reference sequence). V shed 4 bases and J 4 bases; nucleotides not matched to a gene: 2. The CDR3 loop reads CASSPQGANQPQHF. In DNA, the CDR3 is TGTGCCAGCAGCCCACAGGGGGCAAATCAGCCCCAGCATTTT.

V gene TRBV18 combines with J gene TRBJ2-2, with D perhaps being TRBD1 or TRBD2 (5 bases each). This CDR3 comprises 17 residues. Germline V gene sequence: CDR1 KGHSH, CDR2 LQKENI. Trimming cost V 4 bases and J 8 bases, with 23 bases left between them. The CDR3 sequence is CASSLALGPGPGGELFF. CDR3 in DNA: TGTGCCAGCTCACTAGCCTTGGGACCGGGTCCAGGAGGGGAGCTGTTTTTT.

This clone was counted between two and nine times. The chain couples TRBV3-1 (or the pseudogene TRBV3-2) to TRBJ2-3; no firm D call. V gave up 3 bases and J gave up 9 bases, with 16 bases separating them. The CDR3 consists of 14 residues. Germline lookup yields CDR1 LGHDT and CDR2 YNNKEL (reference sequence). The CDR3 spells CASSHLSSPVTQYF. DNA for the CDR3: TGTGCCAGCAGCCACCTTTCCTCACCGGTAACGCAGTATTTT.

The rearrangement links TRBV12-3 or TRBV12-4 to TRBJ1-3; D might be TRBD1 (5 bases). The length of the CDR3 is 12 residues. Trimming left V 5 bases short and J 8 bases short, with 10 bases between. CDR3 sequence reads: CASSTGGDTIYF. DNA for the CDR3: TGTGCCAGCAGTACGGGGGGGGACACCATATATTTT.

This clone showed up just once. This sequence joins TRBV19 and TRBJ1-5; 8 positions agree with TRBD1. Trimming took 5 bases from V and 7 from J; bases not matched to a gene: 10. Germline CDR1 is LNHDA and CDR2 is SQIVND (reference sequence). The CDR3 length is 15 residues. This CDR3 is CASSSGDRKYQPQHF. CDR3 DNA: TGTGCCAGTAGTTCCGGGGACAGGAAATACCAGCCCCAGCATTTT.

The chain joins TRBV7-2 to TRBJ2-5, with a weak D call TRBD1 (5 bases). Trimming removed 1 base from V and 6 bases from J, with 15 bases in between. Looked up from germline, CDR1 is SGHTA and CDR2 is FQGNSA. The CDR3 is 15 amino acids. The CDR3 here is CASSLGFSGSKTQYF. The CDR3 DNA reads as TGTGCCAGCAGCTTAGGATTTTCAGGGTCAAAGACCCAGTACTTC.

This clone was observed a single time. The chain couples TRBV5-4 to TRBJ1-1, with TRBD1 identical over 8 bases. The CDR3 is 14 amino acids. With 5 bases clipped from V and 4 bases from J, the junction kept 7 bases outside the gene matches. Germline CDR1 and CDR2: SGHNT and YYREEE (reference sequence). The CDR3 DNA reads as TGTGCCAGCAGGACCCCAGGGGGCGTCACTGAAGCTTTCTTT. This sequence encodes CASRTPGGVTEAFF.

The chain uses TRBV28 and TRBJ1-2; no definite D call. Germline V gene lookup returns CDR1 MDHEN and CDR2 SYDVKM. Trimming took off 4 bases at V and 5 bases at J, with 14 bases between the two ends. This CDR3 spans 14 amino acids. The CDR3 DNA is TGTGCCAGCAGTTACGGGCCCCGAAGGTATGGCTACACCTTC. It translates to CASSYGPRRYGYTF.

This clone has a handful of counts. Written as DNA, the CDR3 is TGTGCCAGCAGTGGAAGGGAAGGTCAGCCCCAGCATTTT. Translating gives CASSGREGQPQHF. The chain employs TRBV27 and TRBJ1-5; D gene ambiguous. Germline CDR1 and CDR2: MNHEY and SMNVEV (reference sequence). The CDR3 is made up of 13 amino acids. Trimming took off 5 bases at V and 6 bases at J, with 11 bases between the two ends.

This clone is a singleton in its sample. The CDR3 is CASSRLAGSTEAFF. The CDR3 DNA reads as TGTGCCAGCAGTCGGCTCGCTGGGAGCACTGAAGCTTTCTTT. The chain joins TRBV28 to TRBJ1-1; no firm D call. Per the germline V gene, CDR1 is MDHEN and CDR2 is SYDVKM. V was shortened by 5 bases and J by 4 bases, with 14 bases between the two germline ends. The CDR3 loop spans 14 amino acids. The variable domain in full, completed from reference TRBV28 and TRBJ1-1, reads DVKVTQSSRYLVKRTGEKVFLECVQDMDHENMFWYRQDPGLGLRLIYFSYDVKMKEKGDIPEGYSVSREKKERFSLILESASTNQTSMYLCASSRLAGSTEAFFGQGTRLTVV.

DNA of the CDR3: TGTGCCAGCAGCTTTAACAGGCAAGAGACCCAGTACTTC. Translated, it gives CASSFNRQETQYF. The rearrangement links TRBV7-3 to TRBJ2-5; D is perhaps TRBD1 (5 bases). The germline gives CDR1 SGHTA, CDR2 FQGTGA. Trimming shortened V by 3 bases and J by 2 bases, and 7 bases separated the two germline ends. This CDR3 comprises 13 residues.